The text below deals with one T cell receptor beta chain. This clone was detected a few times. The antigen it recognizes is unknown. It has no much larger one-base neighbor in the sample; base qualities were not kept. The sample comes from a study of blood T cell repertoires in COVID-19 (dated by TCRdb to the early 2020s). Context from the whole study: Samples covering the acute and convalescent phases of COVID-19 were provided by collaborators in the United States, Italy and Spain. A de-identified subject ID, COVID-19 status, age in years and sex were almost always included in the sample metadata. The repertoires were released in a freely available public database meant as a resource for research on the immune response to SARS-CoV-2. The prospective study material was composed of cDNA or gDNA derived from T cells, B-cell-depleted T cells, or PBMCs. Deeply sampled blood TCRbeta repertoires from subjects exposed to, actively infected with, or recovered from COVID-19 were included in the dataset. The samples were drawn from the first 160 participants of the ongoing ImmuneRACE study and from 950 to 1,500 subjects provided by 6 global collaborators. HLA class I and class II types, where available, came from metadata supplied by the sample provider rather than from assay-based typing. Overall study results and their limits: How much clinical and demographic metadata was included differed by source and by participant, and the metadata was provided uncurated.

Reading the germline V gene gives CDR1 KGHSH and CDR2 LQKENI. V lost 3 bases and J lost 5 bases; the stretch between them is 16 bases long. From cysteine to phenylalanine, the CDR3 is 16 amino acids long. The read is trimmed to its CDR3 DNA, 48 bases read in frame from base 1. In the prospective study, participants were roughly 18 to 100 years old, resided in about 25 geographic areas of the United States, and were enrolled through a virtual design. To assign participants to cohorts, the prospective study relied on clinical history that participants themselves reported in a screening survey and a study questionnaire. Recovered participants in ImmuneRACE Cohort 3 were defined as having two consecutive negative NP/OP PCR tests, clearance from a healthcare professional, or resolution of symptoms. Mobile phlebotomists in the prospective study collected whole blood, serum and a nasopharyngeal or oropharyngeal swab from every participant. Additional blood draws and questionnaires over an approximately 2-month period could optionally be provided by prospective study participants. Prospective study blood samples were shipped either frozen or at room temperature before DNA extraction.

TCRbeta CDR3 regions were amplified from genomic DNA by means of the immunoSEQ Assay, a bias-controlled multiplex PCR. In the original analysis: Within the assay, amplification of reference gene primers was used to estimate how many nucleated cells each sample contained. Sequence reads were collapsed and filtered to measure the absolute abundance of every unique TCRbeta CDR3 rearrangement. For each sample, productive Simpson clonality was calculated as the square root of Simpson's diversity index across productive rearrangements. Entries here come from immuneACCESS through TCRdb and include only in-frame sequences with V and J called. Some clones fail to appear in such tables; in the studies checked, an unresolved V gene covers under half of the shortfall, and the cause of the remainder is unknown. The DNA was the basis for D and trimming; V, J and clone size are from that table. A total of 250,000 to 350,000 clones appear in this sample, around 90% of them only once. Roughly 6.3% of the sample belongs to the ten largest clones.

This chain is built from TRBV18 and TRBJ2-2; TRBD1 is a possible D gene, resting on 5 matching bases. This TCR was recovered from a woman aged 40-49 years who had recovered from COVID-19. The sequenced sample was PBMCs or T cells enriched from blood (not recorded which). The sequenced DNA: TGTGCCAGCTCACCCAGGGTCGGACCAGCGACCGGGGAGCTGTTTTTT. This yields the protein CASSPRVGPATGELFF.